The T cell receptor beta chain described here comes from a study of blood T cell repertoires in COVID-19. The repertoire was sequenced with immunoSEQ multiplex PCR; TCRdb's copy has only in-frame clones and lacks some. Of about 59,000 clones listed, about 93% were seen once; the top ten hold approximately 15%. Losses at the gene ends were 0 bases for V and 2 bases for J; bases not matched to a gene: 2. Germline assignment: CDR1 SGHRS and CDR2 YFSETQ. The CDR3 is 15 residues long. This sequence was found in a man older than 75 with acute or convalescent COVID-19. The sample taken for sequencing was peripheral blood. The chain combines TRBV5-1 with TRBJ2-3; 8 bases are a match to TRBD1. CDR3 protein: CASSLADRDTDTQYF. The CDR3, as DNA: TGCGCCAGCAGCTTGGCGGACAGGGACACAGATACGCAGTATTTT.